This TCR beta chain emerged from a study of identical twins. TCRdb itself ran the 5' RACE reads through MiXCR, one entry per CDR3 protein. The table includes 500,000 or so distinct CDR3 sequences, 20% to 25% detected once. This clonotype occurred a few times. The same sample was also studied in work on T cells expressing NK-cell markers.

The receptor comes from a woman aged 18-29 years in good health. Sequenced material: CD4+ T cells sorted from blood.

The CDR3, as DNA: TGTGCCTGGAGTGGAGGTTATAACAATCAGCCCCAGCATTTT. Translation gives CAWSGGYNNQPQHF. V is TRBV30 and J is TRBJ1-5, with D unclear. Germline V CDR1 and CDR2: GTSNPN, SVGIG (reference sequence). CDR3 size: 14 residues. Trimming stripped 1 base from V and 3 bases from J, with 10 bases between.